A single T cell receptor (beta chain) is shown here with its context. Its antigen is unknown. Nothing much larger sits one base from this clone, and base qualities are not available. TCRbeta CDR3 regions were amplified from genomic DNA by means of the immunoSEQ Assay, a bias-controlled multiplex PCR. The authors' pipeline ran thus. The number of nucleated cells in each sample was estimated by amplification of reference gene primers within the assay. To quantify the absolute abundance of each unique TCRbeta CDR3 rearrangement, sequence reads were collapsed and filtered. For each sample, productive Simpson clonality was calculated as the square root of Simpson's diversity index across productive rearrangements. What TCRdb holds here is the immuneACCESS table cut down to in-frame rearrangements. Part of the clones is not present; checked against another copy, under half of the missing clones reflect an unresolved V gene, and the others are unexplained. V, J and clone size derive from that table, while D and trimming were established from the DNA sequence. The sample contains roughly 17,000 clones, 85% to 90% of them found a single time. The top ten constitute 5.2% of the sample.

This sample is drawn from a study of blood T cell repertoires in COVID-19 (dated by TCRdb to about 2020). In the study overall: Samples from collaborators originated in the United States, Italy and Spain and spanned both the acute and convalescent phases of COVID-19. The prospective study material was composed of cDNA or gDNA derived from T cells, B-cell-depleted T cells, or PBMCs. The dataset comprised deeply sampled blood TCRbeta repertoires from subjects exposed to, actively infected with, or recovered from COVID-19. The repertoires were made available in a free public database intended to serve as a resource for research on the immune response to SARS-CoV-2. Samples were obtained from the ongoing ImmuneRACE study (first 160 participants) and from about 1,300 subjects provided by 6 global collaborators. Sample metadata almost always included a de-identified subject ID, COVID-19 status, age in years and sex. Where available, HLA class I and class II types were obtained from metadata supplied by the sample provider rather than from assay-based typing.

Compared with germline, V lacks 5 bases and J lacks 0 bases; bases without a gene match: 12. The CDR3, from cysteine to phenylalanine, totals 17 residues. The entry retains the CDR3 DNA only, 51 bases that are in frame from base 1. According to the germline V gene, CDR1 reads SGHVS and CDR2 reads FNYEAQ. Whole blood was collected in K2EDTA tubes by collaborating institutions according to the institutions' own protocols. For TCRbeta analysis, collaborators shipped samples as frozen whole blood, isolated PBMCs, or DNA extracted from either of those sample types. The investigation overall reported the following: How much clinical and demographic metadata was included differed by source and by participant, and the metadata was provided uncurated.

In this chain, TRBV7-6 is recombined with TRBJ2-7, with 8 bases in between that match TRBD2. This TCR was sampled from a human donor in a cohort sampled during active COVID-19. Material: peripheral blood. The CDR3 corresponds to CASSPSGRASSSYEQYF. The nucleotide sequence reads TGTGCCAGCAGCCCTAGCGGGCGGGCCTCGAGCTCCTACGAGCAGTACTTC.